This is a list of T cell receptor beta chains from one sample in a study of T cells after yellow fever vaccination. From the 5' RACE reads, TCRdb called clonotypes with MiXCR, one entry per CDR3 protein. The sample lists 170,000 or so distinct CDR3 sequences, roughly 6.2% occurring once. The sample in question was CD4+ T cells sorted from PBMCs, obtained on the day of the first yellow fever vaccination. The receptor set was obtained from a man between 18 and 35 years old who received the YFV17D yellow fever vaccine. Each CDR3 is given with its conserved first and last residue. The D gene is left open where the match is weak. Size is omitted from some rows. Given values are once, few, many or a class for expanded clones.

TRBV12-3/TRBV12-4	TRBJ1-5	few	NA	TGTGCCAGCAGTTTAGGGCTCGGGCCCCAGCATTTT	CASSLGLGPQHF
TRBV7-2	TRBJ2-1	NA	NA	TGTGCCAGCCTAGAGGGGTCCTACAATGAGCAGTTCTTC	CASLEGSYNEQFF
TRBV5-1	TRBJ2-6	NA	NA	TGCGCCAGCAGCTTGTGGGGCGACTCTGGGGCCAACGTCCTGACTTTC	CASSLWGDSGANVLTF
TRBV21-1	TRBJ1-4	many	NA	TGTGCCAGCAGCAAAGGTACCAGGGGAGCGGTTGCTAATGAAAAACTGTTTTTT	CASSKGTRGAVANEKLFF
TRBV20-1	TRBJ1-1	many	NA	TGCAGTGCTAGAGATGGGAAGGGGTCTGAAGCTTTCTTT	CSARDGKGSEAFF
TRBV20-1	TRBJ2-1	few	NA	TGCAGTGCTGCCCTCCCTAGCTCCAATGAGCAGTTCTTC	CSAALPSSNEQFF
TRBV9	TRBJ2-5	many	TRBD2	TGTGCCAGCAGCGTGACTAGCGCAGAGACCCAGTACTTC	CASSVTSAETQYF
TRBV9	TRBJ2-3	few	NA	TGTGCCAGCAGCGTAACTACTAGCACAGATACGCAGTATTTT	CASSVTTSTDTQYF
TRBV4-3	TRBJ1-4	many	TRBD1	TGCGCCAGCAGCCGGGAGGGGACAGGTCATGAAAAACTGTTTTTT	CASSREGTGHEKLFF
TRBV5-1	TRBJ1-2	few	NA	TGCGCCAGCAGAGAGATGGACGACCATGGCTACACCTTC	CASREMDDHGYTF
TRBV4-3	TRBJ2-1	few	NA	TGCGCCAGCAGCCAAGATATATGGGCGGCCTACAATGAGCAGTTCTTC	CASSQDIWAAYNEQFF
TRBV7-8	TRBJ1-2	many	TRBD1	TGTGCCAGCAGCTTAGCCGGACAGGGGACAGGCTACACCTTC	CASSLAGQGTGYTF
TRBV4-2	TRBJ2-2	few	TRBD2	TGTGCCAGCAGCCCAACTAGCGGGGGCGACACCGGGGAGCTGTTTTTT	CASSPTSGGDTGELFF
TRBV7-2	TRBJ1-4	NA	TRBD1	TGTGCCAGCAGCCCCAGCATGGACAGGGTTAATGAAAAACTGTTTTTT	CASSPSMDRVNEKLFF
TRBV9	TRBJ2-3	many	NA	TGTGCCAGCAGCGCCGTTCCGAGAGATACGCAGTATTTT	CASSAVPRDTQYF
TRBV3-1	TRBJ1-5	many	NA	TGTGCCAGCAGCCAAACGGGCCGTAGCAATCAGCCCCAGCATTTT	CASSQTGRSNQPQHF
TRBV5-1	TRBJ2-5	NA	NA	TGCGCCAGCAGTTACGGGACACGACAAGAGACCCAGTACTTC	CASSYGTRQETQYF
TRBV5-6	TRBJ1-1	many	NA	TGTGCCAGCAGCTTGGGGGACACTGAAGCTTTCTTT	CASSLGDTEAFF
TRBV6-5	TRBJ2-7	few	NA	TGTGCCAGCAGGGCCCCCGATTTCTCCTACGAGCAGTACTTC	CASRAPDFSYEQYF
TRBV12-3/TRBV12-4	TRBJ1-4	few	TRBD1	TGTGCCAGCAGTTTATTCCGACAGGGACCTAATGAAAAACTGTTTTTT	CASSLFRQGPNEKLFF
TRBV7-8	TRBJ1-1	few	NA	TGTGCCAGCAGCCGCCCGACTGGTTCTGAAGCTTTCTTT	CASSRPTGSEAFF
TRBV20-1	TRBJ1-5	few	NA	TGCAGTGCTAGTTACCAGGTCGGGAGTCAGCCCCAGCATTTT	CSASYQVGSQPQHF
TRBV12-3/TRBV12-4	TRBJ1-4	NA	NA	TGTGCCAGCGGCGTTTTCGGTAATGAAAAACTGTTTTTT	CASGVFGNEKLFF
TRBV5-1	TRBJ2-5	many	TRBD2	TGCGCCAGCAGCTTGGAGGGAGGGAAGAAGACCCAGTACTTC	CASSLEGGKKTQYF
TRBV12-3/TRBV12-4	TRBJ2-5	NA	NA	TGTGCCAGCAGTTTAGATACTAGTTTGGAGACCCAGTACTTC	CASSLDTSLETQYF
TRBV5-1	TRBJ2-2	many	NA	TGCGCCAGCAGCTTGACGGTTACCGGGGAGCTGTTTTTT	CASSLTVTGELFF
TRBV5-1	TRBJ2-2	many	NA	TGCGCCAGCAGCTTGGCCGGCCTATTCACCGGGGAGCTGTTTTTT	CASSLAGLFTGELFF
TRBV5-1	TRBJ2-1	few	NA	TGCGCCAGCAGCGGATCCGTCAGGAGCTCCTACAATGAGCAGTTCTTC	CASSGSVRSSYNEQFF
TRBV6-5	TRBJ2-5	few	NA	TGTGCCAGCAGTTACACAGGGGGGGAAGAGACCCAGTACTTC	CASSYTGGEETQYF
TRBV12-3/TRBV12-4	TRBJ1-1	many	NA	TGTGCCAGCAGTTTGAGTCCGGCAGGCTCTATGAACACTGAAGCTTTCTTT	CASSLSPAGSMNTEAFF
TRBV12-3/TRBV12-4	TRBJ2-6	NA	NA	TGTGCCAGCAGTAGAACAGGGATCACCTCTGGGGCCAACGTCCTGACTTTC	CASSRTGITSGANVLTF
TRBV10-2	TRBJ2-1	NA	NA	TGCGCCAGCTCCCAGTCTAGCTCCTACAATGAGCAGTTCTTC	CASSQSSSYNEQFF
TRBV30	TRBJ1-5	NA	NA	TGTGCCTGGAGCCCTAGAGGGTTGGTTTTGCAGCCCCAGCATTTT	CAWSPRGLVLQPQHF
TRBV27	TRBJ1-4	NA	NA	TGTGCCAGCAGTTGGGGGGGCGGCTCTAATGAAAAACTGTTTTTT	CASSWGGGSNEKLFF
TRBV4-2	TRBJ2-2	many	TRBD1	TGTGCCAGCAGCCCCGGGACAGTGATCGGGGAGCTGTTTTTT	CASSPGTVIGELFF
TRBV7-9	TRBJ2-5	NA	TRBD1	TGTGCCAGCAGCTTGGGGACAGGGAGACAAACGCGAGAGACCCAGTACTTC	CASSLGTGRQTRETQYF
TRBV5-1	TRBJ2-1	many	NA	TGCGCCAGCAGCTTGGTCAGTGACTCCTACAATGAGCAGTTCTTC	CASSLVSDSYNEQFF
TRBV5-6	TRBJ1-2	many	NA	TGTGCCAGCAGCTTGGGCCAGAACTATGGCTACACCTTC	CASSLGQNYGYTF
TRBV20-1	TRBJ1-3	NA	TRBD1	TGCAGTGCTAGAACCTCGGGACAGGGGGCTGGAAACACCATATATTTT	CSARTSGQGAGNTIYF
TRBV6-2/TRBV6-3	TRBJ2-3	many	NA	TGTGCCAGCAGTTCGGCTAGCCGAGATACGCAGTATTTT	CASSSASRDTQYF
TRBV5-1	TRBJ1-3	many	NA	TGTGCCAGCAGCTTGGACGGAAACACCATATATTTT	CASSLDGNTIYF
TRBV7-9	TRBJ2-4	many	NA	TGTGCCAGCGGCGAATTAGGGGGGGGTACCAAAAACATTCAGTACTTC	CASGELGGGTKNIQYF
TRBV5-4	TRBJ2-2	NA	NA	TGTGCCAGCAGTCGGGGACCTGATAACACCGGGGAGCTGTTTTTT	CASSRGPDNTGELFF
TRBV6-1	TRBJ1-1	many	NA	TGTGCCAGCACCCCGTCGAGGGGCACTGAAGCTTTCTTT	CASTPSRGTEAFF
TRBV29-1	TRBJ2-3	few	TRBD2	TGCAGCGTTGAGCGGGGGGTCGGGACAGATACGCAGTATTTT	CSVERGVGTDTQYF
TRBV18	TRBJ2-7	NA	TRBD2	TGTGCCAGCCAACCCCTGGGGGGGGAACAATACGAGCAGTACTTC	CASQPLGGEQYEQYF
TRBV4-2	TRBJ2-5	NA	NA	TGTGCCATGAGCCCCAGGACAGAAGAGACCCAGTACTTC	CAMSPRTEETQYF
TRBV4-1	TRBJ1-5	many	NA	TGCGCCAGCAGCCAAGACCCTGACGGACCCTATCAGCCCCAGCATTTT	CASSQDPDGPYQPQHF
TRBV7-2	TRBJ2-3	NA	TRBD2	TGTGCCAGCAGCTTACGGGCAGCGGGGGGAGATACGCAGTATTTT	CASSLRAAGGDTQYF
TRBV7-8	TRBJ1-1	few	NA	TGTGCCAGCAGCTTAGACTCACAAACCAACACTGAAGCTTTCTTT	CASSLDSQTNTEAFF
TRBV6-1	TRBJ1-3	NA	TRBD1	TGTGCCAGCAGCTGGAGGGGGCAAGCTGGAAACACCATATATTTT	CASSWRGQAGNTIYF
TRBV7-9	TRBJ1-3	NA	NA	TGTGCCAGCAGCTTAAGACACAGGGACTCTGGAAACACCATATATTTT	CASSLRHRDSGNTIYF
TRBV6-2/TRBV6-3	TRBJ2-3	many	TRBD2	TGTGCCAGCAGCTCCTTACCAAGACTAGCGGGGACAGATACGCAGTATTTT	CASSSLPRLAGTDTQYF